This entry is about one T cell receptor (beta chain). Its antigen is still unknown. Base qualities are missing; no much larger clone stands one base away. This entry belongs to a study of OX40 agonist ivuxolimab in advanced cancers. For the wider study: The costimulatory receptor OX40 (CD134) was targeted by ivuxolimab, a fully human IgG2 agonistic monoclonal antibody. Intravenous ivuxolimab was administered to patients every 2 weeks at six dose levels: 0.01, 0.1, 0.3, 1.5, 3 and 10 mg/kg. Of the roughly 50 dose-escalation patients, hepatocellular carcinoma was present in about 20, melanoma in some 15, renal cell carcinoma in 9 and head and neck cancer in 9. In the dose-escalation cohort, 75% to 90% of patients were male, and the mean age was around 65 years with a range of roughly 20 to 79. Prior anti-PD-1, anti-PD-L1 or anti-CTLA-4 therapy was permitted, and checkpoint inhibitors had been received by about 37% of dose-escalation patients. Partial responses occurred in three dose-escalation patients, of whom one had hepatocellular carcinoma and two had cutaneous melanoma. The point of sequencing TCRbeta in the periphery was to test whether ivuxolimab changed TCR sequence diversity and drove clonal T-cell expansion. The paper covers the monotherapy dose-escalation part of the phase I ivuxolimab trial, which included N of about 50 patients.

On the study overall, not on this receptor specifically: At doses of 0.1 to 3.0 mg/kg, clonal expansion of both CD4+ and CD8+ blood T cells was observed from baseline to week 6. The antigen specificity of the peripheral T cells that underwent clonal expansion was not determined. Low levels of normalized T-cell clonal expansion were also seen in some patients who did not respond. After ivuxolimab, CD8+ T cells had more expanded clones than CD4+ T cells on average. In partial responders in the 0.1-3.0 mg/kg groups, normalized peripheral clonal expansion was found to be among the lowest, especially among CD8+ T cells.

Genomic DNA was isolated from the sorted cells so that the TCRbeta CDR3 region could be sequenced. TCRbeta CDR3 regions were sequenced using the immunoSEQ Assay. TCRdb obtained this table from immuneACCESS and retained in-frame rearrangements with V and J assigned. These tables miss some clones; where compared with another copy, unresolved V genes account for less than half of the shortfall, and the remainder is unexplained. Recorded for this sample are 70,000 to 95,000 clones; about 86% of them occurred a single time. Of the sample, about 1.9% is held by the ten largest clones. Trimming removed 7 bases from V and 0 bases from J, leaving 15 bases between the germline ends. The germline V gene specifies MDHEN as CDR1 and SYDVKM as CDR2. From the cysteine up to the phenylalanine, the CDR3 has a length of 15 residues. Only CDR3 DNA is held: 45 bases, read in frame from base 1. Patients with a history of autoimmune disease or receiving systemic immunosuppression were excluded from the trial. Peripheral blood for TCR sequencing was collected from all dose cohorts at baseline, on cycle 4 day 1, and on cycle 7 day 1. The samples were taken from a phase I, first-in-human, multicenter, open-label dose-escalation trial of ivuxolimab. Adults with locally advanced or metastatic head and neck squamous cell, hepatocellular, melanoma or renal cell carcinoma were enrolled in the trial. CD4+ and CD8+ T cells were sorted separately from peripheral blood before TCR sequencing.

This sequence was found in an adult with an advanced solid tumor such as melanoma, head and neck, liver or kidney cancer. Sample: CD4+ or CD8+ T cells sorted from blood, taken in a trial of the OX40 agonist ivuxolimab. The chain is encoded by TRBV28 joined to TRBJ1-1; the D region possibly corresponds to TRBD1 (5 bases align). The DNA sequence is TGTGCCAGCAATCAATGGGGGGGGGTGAACACTGAAGCTTTCTTT. It specifies CASNQWGGVNTEAFF.